The T cell receptor (beta chain) described here comes from a study of blood T cells in healthy people across ages. CDR1 and CDR2 (germline): MNHEY, SMNVEV (reference sequence). Trimming at V came to 5 bases and at J to 2 bases, leaving 6 bases not matched to a gene. The CDR3 contains 15 residues. It was with a sample-barcoded 5' primer and a J-beta primer mix that a second PCR of about 6 to 11 cycles was run. Each CDR3 protein gets one entry after TCRdb re-called the 5' RACE reads with MiXCR. The sample includes over 950,000 distinct CDR3 sequences, approximately 50% of them seen just once. Study observations and caveats: Age brought a roughly linear fall in TCR beta diversity measured per million T cells.

In its sample, this clonotype was seen a few times. Its antigen is as yet unknown. The chain uses TRBV27 and TRBJ1-5, with 7 positions matching TRBD1. The sample taken for sequencing was blood. This TCR derives from an older woman in good health. This CDR3 is CASSPRGQGNQPQHF. CDR3 bases: TGTGCCAGCAGTCCGAGGGGGCAGGGCAATCAGCCCCAGCATTTT.